These 18 T cell receptor beta chains were all obtained from the same sample, sequenced in a study of breast tumors, draining lymph nodes, adjacent tissues. Samples came from axillary lymph nodes draining the breast cancer. Each CDR3 protein gets one entry after TCRdb re-called the multiplex PCR reads with MiXCR. The sample yields around 170,000 distinct CDR3 sequences, roughly 30% seen once. The sample taken for sequencing was axillary lymph node tissue. All receptors derive from a female donor with breast cancer. Some clones in this sample may be carry-over from other donors' samples.

This clonotype was observed many times. This chain connects TRBV7-9 to TRBJ1-2; 9 nucleotides agree with TRBD1. This CDR3 comprises 17 residues. Germline V gives CDR1 SEHNR, CDR2 FQNEAQ (reference sequence). The V gene end was trimmed by 3 bases and the J gene end by 6 bases; junction bases not matched to a gene: 14. CDR3: CASSFPGQGPPINGYTF. DNA for the CDR3: TGTGCCAGCAGCTTTCCGGGACAGGGTCCCCCCATCAATGGCTACACCTTC.

Ten or more counts support this clonotype. The genes are TRBV20-1 and TRBJ2-1, with a possible D match to TRBD2 (6 bases). Per germline, CDR1 DFQATT and CDR2 SNEGSKA (reference sequence). V was cut by 1 base and J by 0 bases, with 16 bases left in between. The length of the CDR3 is 17 residues. The CDR3 nucleotides read TGCAGTGCTAGAGGGGGCGGGGCTATCTCCTCCTACAATGAGCAGTTCTTC. This translates into CSARGGGAISSYNEQFF.

This clonotype showed up many times. V is TRBV2 and J is TRBJ2-3; TRBD2 matches 14 bases. V dropped 6 bases and J dropped 4; count of bases not matched to a gene: 6. Looked up from germline, CDR1 is SNHLY and CDR2 is FYNNEI. This CDR3 region has 16 residues. Here the CDR3 DNA reads TGTGCCAGCAGCCCCGGACTAGCGGGAGGAGCAGATACGCAGTATTTT. It is translated as CASSPGLAGGADTQYF.

This clonotype was seen many times. V usage is TRBV4-2 and J usage is TRBJ2-7; 10 bases match TRBD2. This CDR3 region has 15 residues. In germline, CDR1 is LGHNA, CDR2 YNFKEQ. J was trimmed by 6 bases and V by 1 base; bases with no gene match: 6. The CDR3: CASSQAALAGAEQYF. Written as DNA, the CDR3 is TGTGCCAGCAGCCAAGCTGCCCTAGCGGGGGCCGAGCAGTACTTC.

In this sample, this clonotype turned up a few times. It may be a read error: a sequence one base away is much more abundant. The rearrangement links TRBV5-6 to TRBJ1-4; weak D call: TRBD1 (5 bases). The CDR3 is 14 residues long. Trimming removed 4 bases from V and 6 bases from J, with 13 bases in between. CDR1 is SGHDT, CDR2 YYEEEE, per germline. The CDR3 protein is CASSPPGPDEKLFF. The CDR3 region has the DNA TGTGCCAGCAGCCCACCGGGACCGGATGAAAAACTGTTTTTT.

Only a few counts were recorded for this clonotype. This sequence may be a read error, since a much larger clone differs from it by one base. V usage is TRBV12-3 or TRBV12-4 and J usage is TRBJ2-7; a possible D gene is TRBD2 (6 bases). The CDR3 runs to 13 residues. Trimming shortened V by 3 bases and J by 3 bases, and 9 bases separated the two germline ends. Here the CDR3 DNA reads TGTGCCAGCAGTTTCGGGACTCTCTACGAGCAGTACTTC. Encoded protein: CASSFGTLYEQYF.

This clonotype was seen repeatedly, ten times or more. V and J are TRBV5-8 and TRBJ1-2; perhaps TRBD1 as D (5 bases). Germline V gives CDR1 SGHTS, CDR2 YDEGEE. Trimming removed 4 bases from V and 3 bases from J, with 13 bases in between. The length of the CDR3 is 14 residues. CDR3 nucleotides: TGTGCCAGCAGCACGCCCGGGGCTTACTATGGCTACACCTTC. Translated, it gives CASSTPGAYYGYTF. The variable domain in full, with the rest retrieved from reference TRBV5-8 and TRBJ1-2, is EAGVTQSPTHLIKTRGQQATLRCSPISGHTSVYWYQQALGLGLQFLLWYDEGEERNRGNFPPRFSGRQFPNYSSELNVNALELEDSALYLCASSTPGAYYGYTFGSGTRLTVV.

With respect to this clonotype: A single base separates this from a much larger clone, so it may be a read error. The rearrangement uses TRBV18 and TRBJ2-5; no reliable D call. This CDR3 is 13 amino acids long. Trimming shortened V by 2 bases and J by 5 bases, and 9 bases separated the two germline ends. The V gene's germline CDR1 is KGHSH and CDR2 LQKENI. The CDR3 DNA is TGTGCCAGCTCACCAACTGGCGACGAGACCCAGTACTTC. Translating gives CASSPTGDETQYF.

Regarding this clonotype: A much larger clone differs by one base, so this may be a read error. This CDR3 fails to terminate in the conserved phenylalanine or tryptophan, so it likely reflects a read error. The chain couples TRBV7-8 to TRBJ2-1; D ambiguous. The CDR3 has 14 residues. Germline values: CDR1 SGHVS, CDR2 FQNEAQ. V dropped 7 bases and J dropped 0 bases, with 10 bases sitting between them. This CDR3 is CASNRASSYNEQFL. CDR3 sequence (DNA): TGTGCCAGCAATCGCGCGAGCTCCTACAATGAGCAGTTCCTC.

This clonotype was recorded at least ten times. V gene TRBV5-8 combines with J gene TRBJ2-3, with 12 bases matching TRBD2. The CDR3 has 18 residues. J gave up 3 bases and V 0 bases, and 8 bases lay outside the gene matches. Looked up from germline, CDR1 is SGHTS and CDR2 is YDEGEE. CDR3: CASSLVGASGRVTDTQYF. The CDR3 bases are TGTGCCAGCAGCTTGGTAGGCGCTAGCGGGAGGGTTACAGATACGCAGTATTTT.

This clonotype showed up many times. The chain uses TRBV7-9 and TRBJ2-5; the match to TRBD1 covers 9 bases. Trimming cost V 1 base and J 0 bases; bases outside gene matches: 3. The CDR3 is 16 amino acids. CDR1 and CDR2 (germline): SEHNR, FQNEAQ (reference sequence). The CDR3 DNA reads TGTGCCAGCAGCTTAGGAGACAGGGGGTACCAAGAGACCCAGTACTTC. It translates to CASSLGDRGYQETQYF.

This clonotype was detected many times. CDR3 in amino acids: CSAREGVYLREDTQYF. The DNA of the CDR3 is TGCAGTGCTAGAGAGGGGGTTTACCTTCGGGAAGATACGCAGTATTTT. This chain links TRBV20-1 with TRBJ2-3; D tentatively fits TRBD1 or TRBD2 (5 bases each). The germline V gene encodes CDR1 DFQATT and CDR2 SNEGSKA (reference sequence). The CDR3 runs 16 residues. The V gene lost 0 bases and the J gene lost 5 bases, with 18 bases spanning the gap.

Remarks on this clonotype: A much larger clone differs by one base, so this may be a read error. The rearrangement links TRBV20-1 to TRBJ2-7, with D perhaps being TRBD1 or TRBD2 (5 bases each). The CDR3 loop spans 12 amino acids. Germline V lookup: CDR1 DFQATT, CDR2 SNEGSKA (reference sequence). The CDR3 sequence is CSAGDQSYEPYF. Here the CDR3 DNA reads TGCAGTGCTGGGGACCAGTCCTACGAGCCGTACTTC.

V and J are TRBV6-2 or TRBV6-3 and TRBJ2-7, with D perhaps TRBD1 (6 bases). In germline, CDR1 is MNHEY, CDR2 SVGEGT. Between the trimmed V and J ends, which lost 8 bases and 4 bases, there was a span of 21 bases. The CDR3 length is 15 residues. The CDR3 bases are TGTGCCAGCTCCCCCGGACAGAAGTCAATTTACGAGCAGTACTTC. Translating gives CASSPGQKSIYEQYF.

The chain uses TRBV11-2 and TRBJ2-1; the match to TRBD2 covers 7 bases. The length of the CDR3 is 16 residues. CDR1 and CDR2 (germline): SGHAT, FQNNGV. The V gene end was trimmed by 1 base and the J gene end by 3 bases; junction bases not matched to a gene: 6. The CDR3 coding sequence is TGTGCCAGCAGCTTAGTTGGGACTACCGACTACAATGAGCAGTTCTTC. Encoded protein: CASSLVGTTDYNEQFF.

This clonotype was seen at least ten times. This sequence joins TRBV7-2 and TRBJ1-2, with a weak D call TRBD1 (6 bases). Germline V gene data show CDR1 as SGHTA and CDR2 as FQGNSA. CDR3 size: 16 residues. V was cut by 5 bases and J by 8 bases, with 24 bases left in between. CDR3 in amino acids: CASSLYLGGRKSGYTF. CDR3 in DNA: TGTGCCAGCAGCCTATATTTGGGGGGGCGAAAGTCGGGCTACACCTTC.

Worth noting for this clonotype: A much larger clone is a single base away; this may be a read error. V usage is TRBV6-6 and J usage is TRBJ1-3; 8 bases are a match to TRBD1. Germline loops: CDR1 MNHNY, CDR2 SVGAGI (reference sequence). V was pared by 5 bases and J by 1 base, with 4 bases of the junction left unmatched. This CDR3 is 15 amino acids long. The CDR3 bases are TGTGCCAGCAGTCCGTACAGGGGGTCTGGAAACACCATATATTTT. Translating it yields CASSPYRGSGNTIYF.

A word on this clonotype: Because the CDR3 is missing its conserved closing phenylalanine or tryptophan, this is likely a read error. Because the CDR3's place on the DNA is in doubt, the DNA is left out and the CDR3 is given as listed by TCRdb. This sequence joins TRBV7-2 and TRBJ1-2; the D call TRBD1 from the table was never checked on the DNA. Germline V gene lookup returns CDR1 SGHTA and CDR2 FQGNSA. The CDR3 spans 15 amino acids, including both terminal residues. This chain's CDR3 is CASSLARGLSYGYPS.